The entry below describes one TCR beta chain. In the original processing: For nucleated cells, counts were estimated from reference gene primer amplification. Clones were sequenced by immunoSEQ multiplex PCR, and TCRdb holds only the in-frame ones, with some missing. Clone size and the V and J calls come from that table; the DNA yielded D and trimming. This table has some 500,000 clones, approximately 87% appearing once. Participants' reported clinical history set cohort assignment. The data were taken from a study of blood T cell repertoires in COVID-19. Study overall: PBMCs, B-cell-depleted T cells, or T cells provided the cDNA or gDNA that made up the material.

This CDR3 is built from 15 residues. Germline V gene data show CDR1 as SQVTM and CDR2 as ANQGSEA. Losses at the gene ends were 6 bases for V and 3 bases for J; bases not matched to a gene: 11. The receptor was derived from a woman in her 40s who had recovered from COVID-19. Sequences were obtained from PBMCs or T cells enriched from blood (not recorded which). J is TRBJ2-3 and V is TRBV29-1; 8 bases align to TRBD2. The CDR3 nucleotides are TGCAGCGTAGCGGGAGAAGACGTTGTTACAGATACGCAGTATTTT. Its protein is CSVAGEDVVTDTQYF.